The present TCR beta chain was sequenced within a study of blood T cell repertoires in COVID-19. Across the whole study: There were acute and convalescent COVID-19 samples, and they came from the United States, Italy and Spain.

Data came from immunoSEQ multiplex PCR; TCRdb stores just in-frame clones and leaves some out. The sample shows 250,000 to 350,000 clones, about 85% of them seen only once. The study recruited people aged roughly 18 to 89 years across approximately 24 US areas. Recovered participants had two consecutive negative NP/OP PCR tests, healthcare professional clearance, or symptom resolution. This clone appeared a single time. This CDR3 has 17 amino acids. Germline CDR1 is MNHEY and CDR2 is SVGEGT. Trimming stripped 2 bases from V and 5 bases from J, with 21 bases between. The sequence was obtained from a woman between 45 and 60 years old who had recovered from COVID-19. Specimen: PBMCs or T cells enriched from blood (not recorded which). The V gene is TRBV6-2 or TRBV6-3, the J gene TRBJ2-5; D is uncertain. In nucleotides, the CDR3 is TGTGCCAGCAGTTACCTGAACGGTGTCGCCCCTGAGGAGACCCAGTACTTC. Protein sequence: CASSYLNGVAPEETQYF.